These T cell receptor beta chains were read from a single sample in a study of cytomegalovirus exposure and HLA in healthy donors. TCRdb keeps only in-frame clones here, not all; method: immunoSEQ multiplex PCR. The sample gives about 60,000 clones, about 95% of which show up once; over 6.5% is in the top ten. Sequenced sample: PBMCs. The receptors derive from a woman aged 18-30 years in good health and CMV-seropositive. The CDR3 runs from the conserved cysteine through the conserved F or W. The order of the fields is V gene, J gene, clone size, D gene, CDR3 protein, CDR3 DNA. The D gene is left open where the match is weak. Only part of the rows carry a size: once, few, many, or a class if the clone is expanded.

>TRBV30|TRBJ1-2|.|.
CAWRRYSGQPIF
TGTGCCTGGAGGAGGTATTCCGGCCAGCCTATCTTC
>TRBV7-8|TRBJ2-7|.|.
CASSFRPTSSTEQYF
TGTGCCAGCAGCTTCCGCCCTACTAGTTCCACCGAGCAGTACTTC
>TRBV9|TRBJ2-5|.|.
CASSLGFAGFQETQYF
TGTGCCAGCAGCCTAGGGTTCGCGGGGTTCCAAGAGACCCAGTACTTC
>TRBV6-5|TRBJ1-1|.|.
CASVPIWGVNTEAFF
TGTGCCAGCGTCCCGATCTGGGGGGTGAACACTGAAGCTTTCTTT
>TRBV18|TRBJ2-4|.|.
CASSPVAADIQYF
TGTGCCAGCTCACCAGTGGCAGCGGACATTCAGTACTTC
>TRBV19|TRBJ1-2|.|.
CASRPEARNYGYTF
TGTGCCAGTAGGCCGGAGGCTCGAAACTATGGCTACACCTTC
>TRBV5-3|TRBJ2-3|.|TRBD2
CARSLRLAGSDGDTQYF
TGTGCCAGAAGCTTGAGGCTAGCGGGCTCGGACGGGGATACGCAGTATTTT
>TRBV7-3|TRBJ2-7|.|TRBD2
CASSPGGAYEQYF
TGTGCCAGCAGCCCCGGGGGGGCCTACGAGCAGTACTTC
>TRBV13|TRBJ2-4|.|.
CASSLGRGNIQYF
TGTGCCAGCAGCTTGGGCAGGGGAAACATTCAGTACTTC
>TRBV7-2|TRBJ1-1|.|.
CASSLREAFF
TGTGCCAGCAGCTTGCGGGAAGCTTTCTTT
>TRBV7-2|TRBJ2-4|.|.
CASSQTALELVAKNIQYF
TGTGCCAGCAGCCAGACAGCCCTAGAACTCGTAGCCAAAAACATTCAGTACTTC
>TRBV28|TRBJ2-4|.|.
CASSLSQGNIQYF
TGTGCCAGCAGTTTGAGTCAGGGAAACATTCAGTACTTC
>TRBV15|TRBJ1-2|.|TRBD1
CATSRGDRVGYTF
TGTGCCACCAGCAGGGGGGACAGGGTCGGCTACACCTTC
>TRBV10-1|TRBJ2-3|.|TRBD2
CASKSSGRTDTQYF
TGCGCCAGCAAATCTAGCGGGAGGACAGATACGCAGTATTTT
>TRBV5-1|TRBJ1-1|.|TRBD1
CASSSEQGRTEAFF
TGCGCCAGCAGCTCGGAACAGGGGAGGACTGAAGCTTTCTTT
>TRBV4-3|TRBJ2-7|.|TRBD1
CASSQDRHTSYEQYF
TGCGCCAGCAGCCAGGACAGGCACACCTCCTACGAGCAGTACTTC
>TRBV9|TRBJ1-2|.|TRBD1
CASSTTGGQGDGYTF
TGTGCCAGCAGCACTACAGGGGGCCAAGGGGATGGCTACACCTTC
>TRBV28|TRBJ2-7|.|.
CASSRLYEQYF
TGTGCCAGCAGCCGACTTTACGAGCAGTACTTC
>TRBV15|TRBJ2-1|.|TRBD2
CATSRDWLRERDNEQFF
TGTGCCACCAGCAGAGATTGGTTGCGGGAGCGGGACAATGAGCAGTTCTTC
>TRBV11-1|TRBJ1-6|.|TRBD1
CASSLGGTGHSPLHF
TGTGCCAGCAGCCTAGGAGGGACAGGGCACTCACCCCTCCACTTT
>TRBV27|TRBJ2-1|.|TRBD1
CASSRTQGESIYEQFF
TGTGCCAGCAGTCGAACTCAGGGGGAGAGTATCTATGAGCAGTTCTTC
>TRBV7-3|TRBJ2-5|once|.
CASSLNAGIETQYF
TGTGCCAGCAGCTTAAACGCAGGAATAGAGACCCAGTACTTC
>TRBV5-1|TRBJ2-1|once|TRBD2
CASSTLGRGGLNEQFF
TGCGCCAGCAGCACCCTCGGGCGGGGGGGCCTCAATGAGCAGTTCTTC
>TRBV7-3|TRBJ2-1|.|TRBD1
CASSRTGGFYNEQFF
TGTGCCAGCAGCCGTACAGGGGGCTTCTACAATGAGCAGTTCTTC
>TRBV19|TRBJ2-1|.|TRBD2
CASSNAGVEQFF
TGTGCCAGTAGTAACGCGGGGGTTGAGCAGTTCTTC
>TRBV6-5|TRBJ2-2|.|TRBD2
CASTWRGEAGELFF
TGTGCCAGCACCTGGCGGGGGGAAGCCGGGGAGCTGTTTTTT
>TRBV6-5|TRBJ1-1|.|TRBD1
CASTKQGAGDTEAFF
TGTGCCAGCACCAAGCAGGGGGCGGGGGACACTGAAGCTTTCTTT
>TRBV19|TRBJ1-1|.|.
CASSMSSGEGTEAFF
TGTGCCAGTAGTATGTCGTCAGGGGAAGGCACTGAAGCTTTCTTT
>TRBV19|TRBJ1-5|.|.
CASSIEGGNQPQHF
TGTGCCAGTAGTATAGAGGGGGGAAATCAGCCCCAGCATTTT
>TRBV7-2|TRBJ2-2|.|TRBD2
CASSYSGSVGGELFF
TGTGCCAGCAGCTATAGCGGGAGTGTAGGCGGGGAGCTGTTTTTT
>TRBV6-5|TRBJ1-2|.|.
CASSYSRSGNYGYTF
TGTGCCAGCAGTTACTCCCGGTCCGGTAACTATGGCTACACCTTC
>TRBV29-1|TRBJ1-6|.|.
CSVIPGIGSPLHF
TGCAGCGTCATTCCAGGGATCGGGTCACCCCTCCACTTT
>TRBV4-2|TRBJ2-7|once|TRBD2
CASSPAGISYEQYF
TGTGCCAGCAGCCCAGCGGGGATCTCCTACGAGCAGTACTTC
>TRBV6-5|TRBJ1-6|.|TRBD1
CASSRQGNSPLHF
TGTGCCAGCAGCCGACAGGGGAATTCACCCCTCCACTTT
>TRBV6-5|TRBJ1-2|.|.
CASSHRQYSYTF
TGTGCCAGCAGCCACCGACAGTATTCCTACACCTTC
>TRBV6-5|TRBJ1-1|.|.
CASSYHSTEAFF
TGTGCCAGCAGTTACCACAGCACTGAAGCTTTCTTT
>TRBV9|TRBJ2-6|.|TRBD1
CASSAGQGFREPGANVLTF
TGTGCCAGCAGCGCCGGACAGGGATTCAGAGAGCCTGGGGCCAACGTCCTGACTTTC
>TRBV7-2|TRBJ1-2|.|.
CASSRVNYGYTF
TGTGCCAGCAGCCGAGTTAACTATGGCTACACCTTC
>TRBV6-5|TRBJ2-1|.|TRBD1
CASSYGQGAEQFF
TGTGCCAGCAGTTACGGGCAGGGGGCTGAGCAGTTCTTC
>TRBV9|TRBJ2-1|.|TRBD2
CASSVDLAGTDEQFF
TGTGCCAGCAGCGTAGACCTAGCGGGGACGGATGAGCAGTTCTTC
>TRBV7-2|TRBJ2-7|.|.
CASSLFVPDEQYF
TGTGCCAGCAGCTTGTTTGTCCCGGACGAGCAGTACTTC
>TRBV18|TRBJ2-1|.|.
CASSPLLAGGALWQFF
.
>TRBV7-9|TRBJ2-5|once|.
CASSLDRDYQETQYF
TGTGCCAGCAGCTTAGACCGGGACTACCAAGAGACCCAGTACTTC
>TRBV5-6|TRBJ2-1|few|.
CASSLSLSGQRGLEQFF
TGTGCCAGCAGCTTGAGTCTATCAGGACAGAGGGGTCTTGAGCAGTTCTTC
>TRBV28|TRBJ2-7|.|.
CASNPGTPTYVEQYF
TGTGCCAGCAACCCCGGGACTCCCACCTACGTGGAGCAGTACTTC
>TRBV9|TRBJ2-5|.|.
CASSVGSFRETQYF
TGTGCCAGCAGCGTAGGATCATTTCGGGAGACCCAGTACTTC
>TRBV28|TRBJ1-2|.|.
CASRPYRPEVYGYTF
TGTGCCAGCAGGCCTTATCGCCCAGAAGTATATGGCTACACCTTC
>TRBV6-1|TRBJ1-4|.|.
CASSDPNRAESEKLFF
TGTGCCAGCAGTGATCCCAACAGGGCCGAAAGTGAAAAACTGTTTTTT
>TRBV11-2|TRBJ2-3|.|.
CASSLLSASDTQYF
TGTGCCAGCAGCTTACTGAGTGCGTCAGATACGCAGTATTTT